This T cell receptor beta chain is drawn from a study of T cell responses to AZD1222 COVID-19 vaccine (dated by TCRdb to the early 2020s). Some background on the complete study: A total of 230 to 250 trial participants underwent TCR sequencing, of whom 200 to 220 had received two doses of AZD1222 and roughly 26 had received two doses of the MenACWY control vaccine. Trial participants were enrolled into age subgroups of 18-55, 56-69 and 70-plus years, which contained 148, 28 and 57 TCR-sequenced participants, respectively.

The CDR3 regions of human TCRbeta chains were subjected to immunosequencing. In the paper's pipeline: Repertoire TCRs were matched against a reference library of SARS-CoV-2-specific TCRs generated with the MIRA antigen-specificity platform. Breadth meant the fraction of unique TCRs that were SARS-CoV-2-associated, whereas depth meant the fraction of total T cells that were SARS-CoV-2-associated. Using the MIRA data, each spike-specific TCR was mapped to the spike region that the TCR reacts to and placed in a CD4 or CD8 class. Log10-transformed breadth and depth values were compared by one-way ANOVA with Sidak's multiple comparisons tests. As stored in TCRdb, this immuneACCESS dataset retains in-frame rearrangements with V and J assigned. A fraction of the clones does not appear; measured against another copy, unresolved V genes explain less than half of the discrepancy, and the remainder lacks a known reason. For V, J and clone size, that table is used; D and trimming come from the DNA. The table for this sample lists about 140,000 clones; approximately 93% of them were counted only once. The ten biggest clones cover 0.85% to 0.95% of the sample.

The germline V gene yields SGHTA for CDR1 and FQGNSA for CDR2. The CDR3 sequence holds 13 residues, the cysteine and phenylalanine included. Only CDR3 DNA is held: 39 bases, read in frame from base 1. V was cut back by 5 bases and J by 4 bases, leaving a gap of 9 bases between them. The time point label of this sample denotes: baseline before first vaccination. What this sample's treatment or condition label stands for: meningococcal conjugate vaccine given as trial control. Vaccinee samples were obtained from the UK trials COV001 and COV002, which included a single-blind randomized controlled phase 2/3 trial of AZD1222 (ChAdOx1 nCoV-19) in healthy adults. For TCRbeta chain sequencing, PBMC samples were collected from trial participants at day 0 and at day 28 after the second dose. Notes on this clone: What antigen it recognizes has not been identified. No quality values exist for individual bases; no much larger clone is one base distant.

Beyond this particular receptor, the publication reports: In the small 56-69-year group, the increase in depth fell short of significance, most likely because of low power. After two AZD1222 doses, spike-specific TCR breadth and depth were significantly higher than at day 0 and than in MenACWY recipients. Conclusions about previously exposed vaccinees were limited because only a handful of AZD1222 recipients were SARS-CoV-2 seropositive at baseline. Participants were mostly white British and included more females than males, and it was suggested by the authors that clonal diversity may have been underestimated. Nearly half of unique spike-specific TCRs reportedly recognized epitopes outside regions mutated in the B.1.351 and B.1.1.7 variants. The whole spike protein was spanned by vaccine-associated CD4 TCRs, and dominant responses were seen in regions 160-218 and 743-854. Because no day 14 peak-response samples were available, repertoires were characterized only after the peak T cell response.

This sample comprised peripheral blood, obtained on day 0 of MenACWY control vaccination. The origin of this receptor is an adult in good health. The chain is encoded by TRBV7-2 joined to TRBJ1-5; no D gene can be assigned with confidence. The nucleotide sequence is TGTGCCAGCAGCCCTGATTGGAATCAGCCCCAGCATTTT. Translated, this is CASSPDWNQPQHF.